This passage covers 2 T cell receptor beta chains from one sample sequenced in a study of T cells in Graves' hyperthyroidism and ophthalmopathy. The CDR3 regions of TCR beta were amplified from RNA transcripts. HTBI primers were used for first-round RT-PCR of the TCR CDR3. TCRdb ran MiXCR on the multiplex PCR reads and lists one entry per CDR3 protein. The sample carries 600,000 to 700,000 distinct CDR3 sequences, less than 45% recorded once. Material for sequencing was peripheral blood or thyroid tissue (not recorded which). The receptors were gathered from an adult man with Graves' disease, either hyperthyroidism or ophthalmopathy (not recorded which).

This clonotype occurred many times. The J gene is TRBJ1-3, the V gene TRBV29-1, with 11 bases lining up with TRBD1. Looked up from germline, CDR1 is SQVTM and CDR2 is ANQGSEA. This CDR3 has 15 amino acids. Trimming took 5 bases from V and 2 from J; bases not matched to a gene: 5. The DNA of the CDR3 is TGCAGCGTTCGCACGGACAGGGGGCCTGGAAACACCATATATTTT. Residues: CSVRTDRGPGNTIYF.

Here the CDR3 DNA reads TGTGCCAGCAGTGCGACTAGCGGGGGGGCGTACGAGCAGTACTTC. Translating it yields CASSATSGGAYEQYF. The chain uses TRBV2 and TRBJ2-7; 14 bases map to TRBD2. Trimming removed 4 bases from V and 4 bases from J; junction bases left unmatched: 3. CDR1 is SNHLY and CDR2 is FYNNEI in the germline V gene. The CDR3 is 15 residues long.